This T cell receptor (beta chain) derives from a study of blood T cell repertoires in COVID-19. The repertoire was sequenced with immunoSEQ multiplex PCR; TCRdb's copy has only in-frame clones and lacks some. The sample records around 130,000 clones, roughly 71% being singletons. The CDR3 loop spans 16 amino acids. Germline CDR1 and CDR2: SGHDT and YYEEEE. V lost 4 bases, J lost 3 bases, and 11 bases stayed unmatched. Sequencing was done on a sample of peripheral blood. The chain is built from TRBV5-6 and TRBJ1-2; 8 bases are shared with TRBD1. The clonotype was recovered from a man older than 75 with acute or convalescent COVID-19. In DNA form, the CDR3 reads TGTGCCAGCAGCCCCGAAGGACAGGGATTCTACTATGGCTACACCTTC. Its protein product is CASSPEGQGFYYGYTF.